Following are 8 T cell receptor beta chains from one sample sequenced in a study of blood T cell repertoires in COVID-19. Only in-frame clones appear in the TCRdb table, and some are missing; sequencing was by immunoSEQ multiplex PCR. The table lists hundreds of thousands of clones, 81% of them singletons. The sequenced sample consisted of peripheral blood. Receptors originate from a woman aged 80 or older with acute or convalescent COVID-19.

The CDR3 here is CASSFTSGSYEQYF. CDR3 sequence (DNA): TGCGCCAGCAGCTTTACTAGCGGGAGCTACGAGCAGTACTTC. The rearrangement joins TRBV5-1 to TRBJ2-7; 11 bases align to TRBD2. This CDR3 has 14 residues. V was clipped by 2 bases and J by 3 bases; unmatched bases: 1. Germline V gene lookup returns CDR1 SGHRS and CDR2 YFSETQ.

This clone has more than one count but fewer than ten. The chain uses TRBV6-6 and TRBJ2-7; maybe TRBD2 (6 bases). Germline CDR1 reads MNHNY; CDR2 reads SVGAGI (reference sequence). The CDR3 is made up of 12 amino acids. Deletions cut 5 bases from V and 4 bases from J, with 9 bases between. The CDR3 sequence is CASSMGTYEQYF. The CDR3 DNA follows: TGTGCCAGCAGTATGGGGACTTACGAGCAGTACTTC.

The chain employs TRBV7-8 and TRBJ2-2; TRBD2 agrees at 8 bases. The CDR3 is 15 amino acids. The J segment lost 4 bases and the V segment lost 5 bases, leaving 6 bases of the junction unmatched. The germline CDR1 and CDR2 sequences are SGHVS and FQNEAQ. CDR3 sequence reads: CASSPRAGGTGELFF. The CDR3 region has the DNA TGTGCCAGCAGCCCCCGGGCGGGGGGCACCGGGGAGCTGTTTTTT.

The gene calls are TRBV6-5 and TRBJ2-5; a weak D match, TRBD1 (6 bases). The CDR3 sequence is 14 residues long. Germline lookup yields CDR1 MNHEY and CDR2 SVGAGI. Trimming removed 0 bases at V and 7 bases at J, with 12 bases between. The CDR3 coding sequence is TGTGCCAGCAGTTACTCGGGGGCTCCGGGGACCCAGTACTTC. This gives the protein CASSYSGAPGTQYF.

This chain links TRBV5-1 with TRBJ2-5, with D unclear. V was shortened by 4 bases and J by 1 base, with 11 bases between the two germline ends. The V gene's germline CDR1 is SGHRS and CDR2 YFSETQ. The CDR3 loop spans 14 amino acids. In nucleotides, the CDR3 is TGCGCCAGCAGCGCGAGGAGTTTCCAAGAGACCCAGTACTTC. It encodes CASSARSFQETQYF.

The rearrangement links TRBV15 to TRBJ2-6, with D possibly being TRBD1 (5 bases). Germline CDR1 and CDR2: LNHNV and YYDKDF (reference sequence). This CDR3 has 15 amino acids. V lost 4 bases, J lost 1 base, and 8 bases lay in between. The CDR3 nucleotides read TGTGCCACCAGCAAACCAGGGTCTGGGGCCAACGTCCTGACTTTC. Translating gives CATSKPGSGANVLTF.

Sample share makes this clone medium-sized. The chain is built from TRBV14 and TRBJ2-1, with 13 nucleotides matching TRBD2. CDR3 length: 17 residues. Germline CDR1 SGHDN, CDR2 FVKESK. The trim removed 7 bases at V and 4 bases at J, leaving 10 bases unmatched. The CDR3 DNA reads as TGTGCCAGCAACCCTGGGAGGACTAGCGGGGGTTACAATGAGCAGTTCTTC. It codes for CASNPGRTSGGYNEQFF. The full variable domain, rest sourced from reference TRBV14 and TRBJ2-1, is EAGVTQFPSHSVIEKGQTVTLRCDPISGHDNLYWYRRVMGKEIKFLLHFVKESKQDESGMPNNRFLAERTGGTYSTLKVQPAELEDSGVYFCASNPGRTSGGYNEQFFGPGTRLTVL.

The rearrangement joins TRBV7-6 to TRBJ2-7; TRBD2 agrees at 11 bases. Germline lookup yields CDR1 SGHVS and CDR2 FNYEAQ. This CDR3 is built from 17 residues. V was clipped by 0 bases and J by 6 bases; unmatched bases: 10. The CDR3 reads CASSLAGELAGESEQYF. The CDR3 DNA reads TGTGCCAGCAGCTTAGCGGGAGAACTAGCGGGGGAGAGCGAGCAGTACTTC. The full variable domain, completed using reference TRBV7-6 and TRBJ2-7, is GAGVSQSPRYKVTKRGQDVALRCDPISGHVSLYWYRQALGQGPEFLTYFNYEAQQDKSGLPNDRFSAERPEGSISTLTIQRTEQRDSAMYRCASSLAGELAGESEQYFGPGTRLTVT.